What follows are 7 T cell receptor beta chains derived from one specimen sequenced in a study of shared clonotypes between healthy human individuals. Data came from immunoSEQ multiplex PCR; TCRdb stores just in-frame clones and leaves some out. The table records about 600,000 clones, 97% of them present only once. Sequencing was done on a sample of naive CD4+ T cells sorted from blood. The subset: CD45RA+ positively selected. The receptors here all came from a woman in her 30s in good health.

This chain joins TRBV7-6 and TRBJ2-3, with 8 bases lining up with TRBD2. The CDR3 consists of 15 residues. Germline-derived CDR1 and CDR2 are SGHVS and FNYEAQ. The V and J ends lost 4 bases and 0 bases, in that order; junction bases with no gene match: 3. DNA for the CDR3: TGTGCCAGCAGCTCCGGACTAGCTAGCACAGATACGCAGTATTTT. It is translated as CASSSGLASTDTQYF.

This rearrangement joins TRBV18 to TRBJ2-2, with D possibly TRBD1 on 6 matching bases. Germline loops: CDR1 KGHSH, CDR2 LQKENI. CDR3 length: 16 residues. V dropped 4 bases and J dropped 6 bases, with 18 bases sitting between them. DNA for the CDR3: TGTGCCAGCTCACGGCTTGGACAGCTAAGTTCCGGGGAGCTGTTTTTT. It is translated as CASSRLGQLSSGELFF.

The chain has TRBV19 and TRBJ2-7; 9 bases agree with TRBD1. There are 14 residues in the CDR3. Per germline, CDR1 LNHDA and CDR2 SQIVND (reference sequence). The J segment lost 4 bases and the V segment lost 2 bases, leaving 3 bases of the junction unmatched. CDR3 sequence reads: CASSIKQGAYEQYF. DNA of the CDR3: TGTGCCAGTAGTATAAAACAGGGGGCTTACGAGCAGTACTTC.

The chain has TRBV4-1 and TRBJ1-1, with 8 bases fitting TRBD1. The CDR3 has 15 amino acids. Germline CDR1 is MGHRA and CDR2 is YSYEKL. The V gene end was trimmed by 1 base and the J gene end by 6 bases; junction bases not matched to a gene: 7. CDR3 in DNA: TGCGCCAGCAGCCAAGTGGACAGGGAGGGACCTGAAGCTTTCTTT. It yields the protein CASSQVDREGPEAFF.

The chain employs TRBV5-4 and TRBJ2-1, with 10 bases matching TRBD2. CDR1 is SGHNT and CDR2 is YYREEE in the germline V gene (reference sequence). The CDR3 has 15 residues. The trim removed 2 bases at V and 7 bases at J, leaving 6 bases unmatched. CDR3 in amino acids: CASSFPPSGSNEQFF. The CDR3, as DNA: TGTGCCAGCAGCTTTCCTCCTAGCGGGAGTAATGAGCAGTTCTTC.

CDR3 bases: TGTGCCAGCAGTTCTTTGTTTTCGCCAGGGGGCGGGTCCACAGATACGCAGTATTTT. Its translation: CASSSLFSPGGGSTDTQYF. The rearrangement joins TRBV21-1 to TRBJ2-3; the DNA was not compared with TRBD1, the D call given in the table. TRBV21-1 is a known pseudogene. The CDR3 is made up of 19 amino acids.

The chain carries TRBV28 and TRBJ2-7, with 8 bases that match TRBD2. From germline, CDR1 is MDHEN and CDR2 SYDVKM. This CDR3 has 15 residues. After removal of 6 bases from V and 0 bases from J, the junction contained 7 bases not matched to a gene. The chain's CDR3 is CASSLGLVASYEQYF. CDR3 sequence (DNA): TGTGCCAGCAGCTTGGGACTAGTCGCCTCCTACGAGCAGTACTTC.